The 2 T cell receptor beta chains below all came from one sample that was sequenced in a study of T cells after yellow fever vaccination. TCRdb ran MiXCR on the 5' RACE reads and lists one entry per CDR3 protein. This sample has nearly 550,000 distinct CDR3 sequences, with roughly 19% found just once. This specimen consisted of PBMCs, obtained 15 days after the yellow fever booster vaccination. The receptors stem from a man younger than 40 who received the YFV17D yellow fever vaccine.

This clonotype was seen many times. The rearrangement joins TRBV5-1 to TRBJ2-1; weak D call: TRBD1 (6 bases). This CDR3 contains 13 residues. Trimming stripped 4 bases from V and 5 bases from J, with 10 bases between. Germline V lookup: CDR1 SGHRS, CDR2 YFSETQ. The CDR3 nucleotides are TGCGCCAGCAGCGTGGACAGAAACAATGAGCAGTTCTTC. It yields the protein CASSVDRNNEQFF.

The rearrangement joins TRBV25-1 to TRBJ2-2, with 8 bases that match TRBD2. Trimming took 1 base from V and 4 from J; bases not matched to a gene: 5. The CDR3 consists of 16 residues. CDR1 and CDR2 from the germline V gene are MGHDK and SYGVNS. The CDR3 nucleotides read TGTGCCAGCAGTGAATTTGCTAGCGGGTTCACCGGGGAGCTGTTTTTT. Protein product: CASSEFASGFTGELFF. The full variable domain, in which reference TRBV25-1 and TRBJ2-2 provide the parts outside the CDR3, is EADIYQTPRYLVIGTGKKITLECSQTMGHDKMYWYQQDPGMELHLIHYSYGVNSTEKGDLSSESTVSRIRTEHFPLTLESARPSHTSQYLCASSEFASGFTGELFFGEGSRLTVL.